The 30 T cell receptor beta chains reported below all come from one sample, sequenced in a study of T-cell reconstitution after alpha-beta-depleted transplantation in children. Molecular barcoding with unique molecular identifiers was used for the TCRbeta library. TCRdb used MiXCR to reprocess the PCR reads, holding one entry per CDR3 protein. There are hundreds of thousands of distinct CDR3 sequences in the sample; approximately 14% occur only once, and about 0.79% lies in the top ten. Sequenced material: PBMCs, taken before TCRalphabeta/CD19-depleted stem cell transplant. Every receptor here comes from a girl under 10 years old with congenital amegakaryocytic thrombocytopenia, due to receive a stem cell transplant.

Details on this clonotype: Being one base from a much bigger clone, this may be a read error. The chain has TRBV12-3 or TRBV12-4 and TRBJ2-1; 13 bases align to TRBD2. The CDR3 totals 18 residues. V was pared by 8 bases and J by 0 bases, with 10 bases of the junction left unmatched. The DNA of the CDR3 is TGTGCCAGCCGTGCTTTGACTAGCGGGAGGAGCTCCTACAATGAGCAGTTCTTC. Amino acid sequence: CASRALTSGRSSYNEQFF.

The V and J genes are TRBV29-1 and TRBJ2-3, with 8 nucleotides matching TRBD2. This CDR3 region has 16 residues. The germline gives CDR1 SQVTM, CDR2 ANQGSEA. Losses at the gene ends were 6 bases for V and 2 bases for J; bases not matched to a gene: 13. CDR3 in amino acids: CSVRGGLLAVTDTQYF. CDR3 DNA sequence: TGCAGCGTCCGCGGGGGGTTGCTAGCGGTCACAGATACGCAGTATTTT.

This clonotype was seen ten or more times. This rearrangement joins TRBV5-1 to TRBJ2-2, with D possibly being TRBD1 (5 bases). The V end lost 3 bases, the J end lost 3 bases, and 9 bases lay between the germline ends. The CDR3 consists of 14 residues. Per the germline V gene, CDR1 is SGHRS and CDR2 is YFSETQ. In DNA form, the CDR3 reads TGCGCCAGCAGCTCAGGACAATACACCGGGGAGCTGTTTTTT. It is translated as CASSSGQYTGELFF.

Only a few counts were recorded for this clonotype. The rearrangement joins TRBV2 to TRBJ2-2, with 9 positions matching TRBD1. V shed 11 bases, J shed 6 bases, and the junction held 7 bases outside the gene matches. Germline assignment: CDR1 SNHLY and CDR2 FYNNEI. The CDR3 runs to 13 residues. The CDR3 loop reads CAGAGQGAGELFF. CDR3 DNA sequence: TGTGCCGGAGCGGGACAGGGTGCCGGGGAGCTGTTTTTT. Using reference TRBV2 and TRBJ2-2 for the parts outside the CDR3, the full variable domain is EPEVTQTPSHQVTQMGQEVILRCVPISNHLYFYWYRQILGQKVEFLVSFYNNEISEKSEIFDDQFSVERPDGSNFTLKIRSTKLEDSAMYFCAGAGQGAGELFFGEGSRLTVL.

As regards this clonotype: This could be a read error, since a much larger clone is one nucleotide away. In nucleotides, the CDR3 is TGTGCCAGCAGCTTAGGTGGGGGACTAGCGGGAGCTTCGGATACGCAGTATTTT. Translated: CASSLGGGLAGASDTQYF. V is TRBV11-2 and J is TRBJ2-3; 14 bases are shared with TRBD2. The CDR3 sequence is 18 residues long. Germline values: CDR1 SGHAT, CDR2 FQNNGV. After removal of 1 base from V and 6 bases from J, the junction contained 9 bases not matched to a gene.

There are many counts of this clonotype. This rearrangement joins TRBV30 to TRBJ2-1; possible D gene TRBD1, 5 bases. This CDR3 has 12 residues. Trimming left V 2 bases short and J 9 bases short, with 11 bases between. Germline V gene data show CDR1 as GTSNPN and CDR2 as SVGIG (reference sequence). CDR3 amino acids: CAWSYSGSEQFF. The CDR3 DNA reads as TGTGCCTGGAGTTACTCAGGGTCTGAGCAGTTCTTC.

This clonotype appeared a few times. This chain's CDR3 is CASTWLDRGSEQYF. CDR3 in DNA: TGTGCCAGCACGTGGTTAGACAGGGGTAGTGAGCAGTACTTC. The rearrangement uses TRBV28 and TRBJ2-7; 8 bases are a match to TRBD1. This CDR3 has 14 residues. Germline lookup yields CDR1 MDHEN and CDR2 SYDVKM. Germline trimming cut 7 bases from V and 7 bases from J; bases unmatched to any gene: 12.

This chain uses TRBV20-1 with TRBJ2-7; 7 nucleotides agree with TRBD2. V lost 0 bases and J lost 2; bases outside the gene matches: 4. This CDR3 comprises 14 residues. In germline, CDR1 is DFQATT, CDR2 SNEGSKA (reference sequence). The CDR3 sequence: CSARDKREAYEQYF. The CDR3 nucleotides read TGCAGTGCTAGAGATAAGCGGGAAGCCTACGAGCAGTACTTC.

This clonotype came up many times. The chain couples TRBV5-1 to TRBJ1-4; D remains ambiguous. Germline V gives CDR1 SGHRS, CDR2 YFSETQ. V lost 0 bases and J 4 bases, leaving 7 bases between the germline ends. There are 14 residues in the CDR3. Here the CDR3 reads CASSLEQSNEKLFF. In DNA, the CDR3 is TGCGCCAGCAGCTTGGAACAGAGTAATGAAAAACTGTTTTTT.

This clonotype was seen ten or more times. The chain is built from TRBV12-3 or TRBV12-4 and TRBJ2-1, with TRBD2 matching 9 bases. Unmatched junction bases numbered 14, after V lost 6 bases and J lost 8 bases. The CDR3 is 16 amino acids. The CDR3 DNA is TGTGCCAGCAGAGGCCCTTCTCACTTAGCGGGGGATGAGCAGTTCTTC. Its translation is CASRGPSHLAGDEQFF.

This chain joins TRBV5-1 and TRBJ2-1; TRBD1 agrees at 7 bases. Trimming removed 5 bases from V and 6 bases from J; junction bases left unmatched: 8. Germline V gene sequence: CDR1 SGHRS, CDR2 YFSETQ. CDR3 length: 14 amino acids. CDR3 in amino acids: CASRRDRRSNEQFF. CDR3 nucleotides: TGCGCCAGCAGGAGGGACAGACGTTCCAATGAGCAGTTCTTC.

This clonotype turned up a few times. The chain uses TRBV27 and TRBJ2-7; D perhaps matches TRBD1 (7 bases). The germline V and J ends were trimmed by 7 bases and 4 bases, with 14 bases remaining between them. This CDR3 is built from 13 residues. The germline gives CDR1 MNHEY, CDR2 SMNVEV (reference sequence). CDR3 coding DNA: TGTGCCAGCAAACGGACAGGAGGGTACGAGCAGTACTTC. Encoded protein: CASKRTGGYEQYF.

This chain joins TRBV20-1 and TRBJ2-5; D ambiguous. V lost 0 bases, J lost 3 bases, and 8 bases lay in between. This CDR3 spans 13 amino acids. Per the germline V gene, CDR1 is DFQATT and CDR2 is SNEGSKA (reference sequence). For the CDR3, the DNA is TGCAGTGCTAGAGATCCTCGCAAAGAGACCCAGTACTTC. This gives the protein CSARDPRKETQYF.

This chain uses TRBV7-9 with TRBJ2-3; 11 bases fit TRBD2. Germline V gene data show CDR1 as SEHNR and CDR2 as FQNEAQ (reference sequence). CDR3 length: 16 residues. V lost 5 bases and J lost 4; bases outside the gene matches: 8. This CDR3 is CASSLYLAGGADTQYF. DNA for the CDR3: TGTGCCAGCAGCCTCTATCTAGCGGGAGGTGCAGATACGCAGTATTTT.

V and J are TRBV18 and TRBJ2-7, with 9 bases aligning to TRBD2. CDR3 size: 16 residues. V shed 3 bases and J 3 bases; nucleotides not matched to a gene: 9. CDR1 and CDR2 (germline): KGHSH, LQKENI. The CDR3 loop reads CASSPLETSGYYEQYF. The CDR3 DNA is TGTGCCAGCTCACCTCTGGAGACTAGCGGCTACTACGAGCAGTACTTC.

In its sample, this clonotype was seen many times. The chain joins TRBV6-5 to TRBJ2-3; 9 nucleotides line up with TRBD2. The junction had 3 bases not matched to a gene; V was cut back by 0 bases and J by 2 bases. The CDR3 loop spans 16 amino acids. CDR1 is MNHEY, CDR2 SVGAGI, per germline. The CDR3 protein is CASSYSTSGNTDTQYF. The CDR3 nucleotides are TGTGCCAGCAGTTACTCGACTAGCGGAAACACAGATACGCAGTATTTT.

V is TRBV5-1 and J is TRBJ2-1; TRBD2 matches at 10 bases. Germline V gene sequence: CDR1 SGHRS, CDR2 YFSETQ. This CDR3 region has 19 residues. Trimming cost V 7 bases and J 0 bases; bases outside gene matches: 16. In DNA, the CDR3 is TGCGCCAGCTCCAAGCTTGCGCCTAGCGGGAGCTACTCCTACAATGAGCAGTTCTTC. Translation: CASSKLAPSGSYSYNEQFF. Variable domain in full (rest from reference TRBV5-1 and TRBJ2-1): KAGVTQTPRYLIKTRGQQVTLSCSPISGHRSVSWYQQTPGQGLQFLFEYFSETQRNKGNFPGRFSGRQFSNSRSEMNVSTLELGDSALYLCASSKLAPSGSYSYNEQFFGPGTRLTVL.

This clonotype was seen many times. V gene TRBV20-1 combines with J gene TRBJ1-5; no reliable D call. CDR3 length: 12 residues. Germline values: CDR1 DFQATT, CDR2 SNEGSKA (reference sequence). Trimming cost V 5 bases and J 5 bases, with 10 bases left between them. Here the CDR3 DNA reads TGCAGTGCTGGGCACCGCGATCAGCCCCAGCATTTT. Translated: CSAGHRDQPQHF.

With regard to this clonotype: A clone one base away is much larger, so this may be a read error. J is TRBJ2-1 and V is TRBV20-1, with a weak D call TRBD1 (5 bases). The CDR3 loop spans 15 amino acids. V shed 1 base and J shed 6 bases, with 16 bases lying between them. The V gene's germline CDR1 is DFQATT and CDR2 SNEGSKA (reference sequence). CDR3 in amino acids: CSARVDSLLSNEQFF. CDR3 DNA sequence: TGCAGTGCTAGAGTCGACAGTTTGCTCTCCAATGAGCAGTTCTTC.

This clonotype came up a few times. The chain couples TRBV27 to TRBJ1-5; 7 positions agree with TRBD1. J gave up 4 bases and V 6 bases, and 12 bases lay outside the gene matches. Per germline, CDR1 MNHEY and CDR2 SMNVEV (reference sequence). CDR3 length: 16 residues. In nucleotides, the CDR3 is TGTGCCAGCAGCGACCTGCCCGGGACAGATAATCAGCCCCAGCATTTT. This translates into CASSDLPGTDNQPQHF.

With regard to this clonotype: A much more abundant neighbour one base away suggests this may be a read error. CDR3 protein: CSAKSLGYPSFNEQFF. The DNA for the CDR3 is TGCAGTGCGAAGAGCTTGGGCTATCCTTCCTTCAATGAGCAGTTCTTC. This chain joins TRBV20-1 and TRBJ2-1; no definite D call. CDR1 and CDR2 from the germline V gene are DFQATT and SNEGSKA (reference sequence). This CDR3 is built from 16 residues.

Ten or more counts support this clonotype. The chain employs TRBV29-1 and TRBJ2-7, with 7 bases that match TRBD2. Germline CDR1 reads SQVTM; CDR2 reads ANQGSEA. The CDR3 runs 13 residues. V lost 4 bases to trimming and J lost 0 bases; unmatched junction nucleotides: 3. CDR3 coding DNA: TGCAGCGTTGGACCTAGCGGCTCCTACGAGCAGTACTTC. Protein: CSVGPSGSYEQYF.

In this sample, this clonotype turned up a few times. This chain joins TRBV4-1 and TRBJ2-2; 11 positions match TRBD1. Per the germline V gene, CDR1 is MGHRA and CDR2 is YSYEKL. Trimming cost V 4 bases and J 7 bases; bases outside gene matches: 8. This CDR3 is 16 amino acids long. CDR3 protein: CASSLIPGQGGGELFF. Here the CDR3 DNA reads TGCGCCAGCAGCCTAATACCGGGACAGGGGGGCGGGGAGCTGTTTTTT.

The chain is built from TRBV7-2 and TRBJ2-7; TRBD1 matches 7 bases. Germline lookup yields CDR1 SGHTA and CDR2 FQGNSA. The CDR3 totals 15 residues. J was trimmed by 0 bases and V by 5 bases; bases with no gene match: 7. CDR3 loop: CASSHDRDPSYEQYF. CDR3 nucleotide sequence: TGTGCCAGCAGCCACGACAGGGATCCCTCCTACGAGCAGTACTTC.

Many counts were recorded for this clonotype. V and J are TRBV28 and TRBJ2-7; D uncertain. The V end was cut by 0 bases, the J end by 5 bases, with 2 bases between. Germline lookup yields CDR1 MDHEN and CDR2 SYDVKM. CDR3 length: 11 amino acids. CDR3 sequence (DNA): TGTGCCAGCAGTTTATGGCACGAGCAGTACTTC. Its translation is CASSLWHEQYF.

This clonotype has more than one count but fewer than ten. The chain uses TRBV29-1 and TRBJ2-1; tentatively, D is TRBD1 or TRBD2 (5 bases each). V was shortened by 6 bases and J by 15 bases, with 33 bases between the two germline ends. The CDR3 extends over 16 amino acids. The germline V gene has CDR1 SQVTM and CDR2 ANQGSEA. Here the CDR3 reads CSVYGTSLTIGAPRFF. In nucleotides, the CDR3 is TGCAGCGTCTACGGCACTAGTCTAACAATAGGGGCCCCGAGGTTCTTC.

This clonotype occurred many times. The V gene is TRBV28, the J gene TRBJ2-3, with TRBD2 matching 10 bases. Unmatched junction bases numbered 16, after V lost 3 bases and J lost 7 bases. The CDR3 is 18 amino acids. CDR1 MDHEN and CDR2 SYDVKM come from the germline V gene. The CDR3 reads CASSFVWDASGRRNTQYF. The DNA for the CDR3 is TGTGCCAGCAGTTTTGTATGGGATGCTAGCGGGAGACGGAATACGCAGTATTTT.

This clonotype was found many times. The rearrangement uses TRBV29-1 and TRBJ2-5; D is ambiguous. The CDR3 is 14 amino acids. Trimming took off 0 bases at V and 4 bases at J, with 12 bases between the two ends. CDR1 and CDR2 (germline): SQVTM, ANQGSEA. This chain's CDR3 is CSVEERDPSETQYF. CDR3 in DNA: TGCAGCGTTGAAGAAAGGGATCCTTCAGAGACCCAGTACTTC.

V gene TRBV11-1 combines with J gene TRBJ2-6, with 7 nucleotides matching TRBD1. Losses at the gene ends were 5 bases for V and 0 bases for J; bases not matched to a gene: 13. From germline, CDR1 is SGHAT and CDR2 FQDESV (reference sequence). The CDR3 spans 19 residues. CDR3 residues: CASSETTGFFVSGANVLTF. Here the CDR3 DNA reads TGTGCCAGCAGCGAAACGACAGGGTTTTTCGTCTCTGGGGCCAACGTCCTGACTTTC.

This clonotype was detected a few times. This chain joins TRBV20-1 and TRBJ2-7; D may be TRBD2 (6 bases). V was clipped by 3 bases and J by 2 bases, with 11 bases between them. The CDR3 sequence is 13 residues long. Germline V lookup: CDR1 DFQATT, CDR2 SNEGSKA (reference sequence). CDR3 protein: CSASEDYPYEQYF. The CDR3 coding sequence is TGCAGTGCTAGTGAGGACTATCCCTACGAGCAGTACTTC.